The 5 T cell receptor beta chains presented below share a single source sample, sequenced in a study of shared clonotypes between healthy human individuals. Data came from immunoSEQ multiplex PCR; TCRdb stores just in-frame clones and leaves some out. Here the sample spans about 1 million clones, more than 75% being singletons. The material sequenced was memory CD4+ T cells from PBMCs. Subset meaning: CD45RA-negative fraction. The receptors shown here come from a man aged 18 to 30 in good health. Some clones in this sample may be carry-over from other donors' samples.

The chain employs TRBV4-1 and TRBJ2-7; D gene unclear. Trimming pared 0 bases from V and 5 bases from J, leaving 11 bases between. Germline V gene data show CDR1 as MGHRA and CDR2 as YSYEKL. The CDR3 has 14 amino acids. This CDR3 is CASSQDRSVHEQYF. The CDR3 DNA sequence: TGCGCCAGCAGCCAAGATAGGTCAGTCCACGAGCAGTACTTC.

The rearrangement joins TRBV7-2 to TRBJ2-7; 7 positions match TRBD1. There are 14 residues in the CDR3. Trimming cost V 2 bases and J 5 bases; bases outside gene matches: 6. Germline V gene lookup returns CDR1 SGHTA and CDR2 FQGNSA. CDR3 sequence: CASSLSRDSHEQYF. CDR3 DNA sequence: TGTGCCAGCAGCTTAAGCCGGGACAGCCACGAGCAGTACTTC.

CDR3 DNA sequence: TGTGCCAGCAGTTTAAACAGGCGGGGCTACACCTTC. Its protein is CASSLNRRGYTF. This sequence joins TRBV28 and TRBJ1-2, with TRBD1 as a possible D gene (5 bases). V lost 2 bases to trimming and J lost 8 bases, with 9 bases between them. Germline loops: CDR1 MDHEN, CDR2 SYDVKM. The CDR3 contains 12 residues.

The chain links TRBV19 to TRBJ2-2; 7 bases align to TRBD1. Trimming took 3 bases from V and 1 from J; bases not matched to a gene: 2. CDR1 and CDR2 (germline): LNHDA, SQIVND (reference sequence). The CDR3 totals 15 residues. CDR3 region: CASSIRTGNTGELFF. The CDR3 bases are TGTGCCAGTAGTATTAGGACAGGGAACACCGGGGAGCTGTTTTTT.

The chain combines TRBV7-2 with TRBJ2-3; 11 nucleotides match TRBD2. CDR3 size: 14 residues. V shed 5 bases and J 5 bases; nucleotides not matched to a gene: 3. Germline loops: CDR1 SGHTA, CDR2 FQGNSA. Here the CDR3 DNA reads TGTGCCAGCAGCCCAGGACTAGCGGGAGATACGCAGTATTTT. As protein: CASSPGLAGDTQYF.